This T cell receptor beta chain was sequenced for a study of PD-1 and CTLA-4 blockade in melanoma. The table came from immunoSEQ multiplex PCR; TCRdb's copy has only in-frame clones and leaves some out. The table lists 7,000 to 8,000 clones, 80% of them singletons. Germline assignment: CDR1 MNHEY and CDR2 SVGAGI. V lost 2 bases and J 6 bases, leaving 8 bases between the germline ends. The CDR3 consists of 12 residues. This chain uses TRBV6-5 with TRBJ2-7; D perhaps matches TRBD1 (5 bases). The sample was CD8+ T cells from peripheral blood, taken before anti-PD-1 treatment. The sequence was obtained from a human donor with melanoma. Here the CDR3 reads CASSYLQGEQYF. Here the CDR3 DNA reads TGTGCCAGCAGTTACCTCCAGGGCGAGCAGTACTTC.